This T cell receptor beta chain comes out of a study of blood T cell repertoires in COVID-19. Study background: The samples span acute and convalescent COVID-19 from the United States, Italy and Spain. In each case, the material was cDNA or gDNA derived from T cells, B-cell-depleted T cells, or PBMCs.

Per the germline V gene, CDR1 is MNHEY and CDR2 is SMNVEV (reference sequence). Deletions cut 2 bases from V and 3 bases from J, with 10 bases between. This CDR3 contains 15 residues. Source study methods: For nucleated cells, counts were estimated from reference gene primer amplification. Clones were read by immunoSEQ multiplex PCR, and TCRdb kept only the in-frame ones, dropping some. That table supplies the V and J calls and clone size; D and trimming were determined from the DNA. Among some 200,000 clones listed, 85% to 90% were seen once. The V call is TRBV27, the J call TRBJ2-2; the D gene is possibly TRBD1 (6 bases). Sequencing used peripheral blood. This receptor was taken from an older man with acute or convalescent COVID-19. In nucleotides, the CDR3 is TGTGCCAGCAGTTTAGGGGGCGCAGACACCGGGGAGCTGTTTTTT. It codes for CASSLGGADTGELFF.